These T cell receptor beta chains were read from a single sample in a study of sequential checkpoint blockade in melanoma. Sequenced by immunoSEQ multiplex PCR; TCRdb stores in-frame clones only, minus some. This sample has approximately 37,000 clones, with around 32% found just once. Specimen: tumor tissue (inferred from file names), collected from a patient given nivolumab and ipilimumab in sequence. The receptor set was obtained from a human donor with melanoma. CDR3s include the opening cysteine and the closing phenylalanine or tryptophan. Fields, in order: clone size, D gene, V gene, CDR3 length, J gene, CDR3 DNA, CDR3 protein. D genes are given only for firm matches. Not every row has a clone size; where given, it reads once, few, many or a size class.

abundance: -; d_gene: -; v_gene: TRBV5-1; len: 17; j_gene: TRBJ1-2; CDR3nt: TGCGCCAGCAGCTTGGCCAAGGTCCAGGGCGAAAACTATGGCTACACCTTC; CDR3aa: CASSLAKVQGENYGYTF
abundance: -; d_gene: -; v_gene: TRBV12-5; len: 13; j_gene: TRBJ1-1; CDR3nt: TGTGCTAGTGGTTTGGAAGTGAACACTGAAGCTTTCTTT; CDR3aa: CASGLEVNTEAFF
abundance: -; d_gene: TRBD2; v_gene: TRBV30; len: 16; j_gene: TRBJ2-7; CDR3nt: TGTGCCTGGAGTGGAAAGATTAGCGGGACCATCTACGAGCAGTACTTC; CDR3aa: CAWSGKISGTIYEQYF
abundance: -; d_gene: TRBD2; v_gene: TRBV6-8; len: 13; j_gene: TRBJ2-7; CDR3nt: TGTGCCAGTGACCTAGCGGTGCGCTACGAGCAGTACTTC; CDR3aa: CASDLAVRYEQYF
abundance: -; d_gene: -; v_gene: TRBV18; len: 12; j_gene: TRBJ1-1; CDR3nt: TGTGCCAGCTCACCAATACAGGGCGAAGCTTTCTTT; CDR3aa: CASSPIQGEAFF
abundance: -; d_gene: -; v_gene: TRBV5-1; len: 15; j_gene: TRBJ1-2; CDR3nt: TGCGCCAGCAGCCCATCGGGGGACGGCACCTATGGCTACACCTTC; CDR3aa: CASSPSGDGTYGYTF
abundance: -; d_gene: TRBD1; v_gene: TRBV19; len: 14; j_gene: TRBJ1-3; CDR3nt: TGTGCCAGTAAGGGGGCATTAGATGGAAACACCATATATTTT; CDR3aa: CASKGALDGNTIYF
abundance: few; d_gene: -; v_gene: TRBV6-8; len: 13; j_gene: TRBJ2-1; CDR3nt: TGTGCCATCAAGTCGGGAGATTCGAATGAGCAGTTCTTC; CDR3aa: CAIKSGDSNEQFF
abundance: few; d_gene: -; v_gene: TRBV11-3; len: 14; j_gene: TRBJ1-4; CDR3nt: TGTGCCAGCAGCTTAGGAGACCCTAATGAAAAACTGTTTTTT; CDR3aa: CASSLGDPNEKLFF
abundance: -; d_gene: TRBD1; v_gene: TRBV4-1; len: 15; j_gene: TRBJ1-4; CDR3nt: TGCGCCAGCAGCACCCGGGACAGCTCTAATGAAAAACTGTTTTTT; CDR3aa: CASSTRDSSNEKLFF
abundance: few; d_gene: TRBD2; v_gene: TRBV30; len: 17; j_gene: TRBJ2-1; CDR3nt: TGTGCCTGGAGTGCTACTCTTAGCGGGGGCCTCTACAATGAGCAGTTCTTC; CDR3aa: CAWSATLSGGLYNEQFF
abundance: -; d_gene: -; v_gene: TRBV19; len: 14; j_gene: TRBJ1-5; CDR3nt: TGTGCCAGTACAAAGCTTAACAGCAATCAGCCCCAGCATTTT; CDR3aa: CASTKLNSNQPQHF
abundance: -; d_gene: -; v_gene: TRBV18; len: 13; j_gene: TRBJ2-1; CDR3nt: TGTGCCAGCTCACCCCCTAGCCTGGATGAGCAGTTCTTC; CDR3aa: CASSPPSLDEQFF
abundance: many; d_gene: TRBD2; v_gene: TRBV7-6; len: 15; j_gene: TRBJ2-7; CDR3nt: TGTGCCAGCAGCTCGGGACTAGCGGGGATCTACGAGCAGTACTTC; CDR3aa: CASSSGLAGIYEQYF
abundance: few; d_gene: TRBD2; v_gene: TRBV19; len: 16; j_gene: TRBJ2-2; CDR3nt: TGTGCCAGTACCCGAGGACTAGCGGGGATCACCGGGGAGCTGTTTTTT; CDR3aa: CASTRGLAGITGELFF
abundance: -; d_gene: -; v_gene: TRBV6-8; len: 17; j_gene: TRBJ2-6; CDR3nt: TGTGCCAGCAGACCGGGGGCTGGGGCCCCTGGGGCCAACGTCCTGACTTTC; CDR3aa: CASRPGAGAPGANVLTF
abundance: -; d_gene: -; v_gene: TRBV6-8; len: 15; j_gene: TRBJ2-6; CDR3nt: TGTGCCAGCAACTCCGGCGGGGCTGGGGCCAACGTCCTGACTTTC; CDR3aa: CASNSGGAGANVLTF
abundance: few; d_gene: -; v_gene: TRBV9; len: 16; j_gene: TRBJ2-1; CDR3nt: TGTGCCAGCAGCGTAACAGGGTACGGGGACTACAATGAGCAGTTCTTC; CDR3aa: CASSVTGYGDYNEQFF
abundance: -; d_gene: -; v_gene: TRBV25-1; len: 14; j_gene: TRBJ2-1; CDR3nt: TGTGCCAGCAGTGTGGGGGCGGGTTACAATGAGCAGTTCTTC; CDR3aa: CASSVGAGYNEQFF
abundance: -; d_gene: -; v_gene: TRBV19; len: 14; j_gene: TRBJ1-5; CDR3nt: TGTGCCAGTAGTATCGGAACGGGGAATCAGCCCCAGCATTTT; CDR3aa: CASSIGTGNQPQHF
abundance: few; d_gene: -; v_gene: TRBV6-8; len: 15; j_gene: TRBJ1-5; CDR3nt: TGTGCCAGCAGCCCCCGCGGGACGGCAAATCAGCCCCAGCATTTT; CDR3aa: CASSPRGTANQPQHF
abundance: -; d_gene: -; v_gene: TRBV19; len: 15; j_gene: TRBJ1-2; CDR3nt: TGTGCCAGTACCATCGACCACCGGCGGGACTATGGCTACACCTTC; CDR3aa: CASTIDHRRDYGYTF
abundance: many; d_gene: -; v_gene: TRBV9; len: 15; j_gene: TRBJ1-6; CDR3nt: TGTGCCAGCAGCGTAGTGGCAGGGACTGATTCACCCCTCCACTTT; CDR3aa: CASSVVAGTDSPLHF
abundance: -; d_gene: -; v_gene: TRBV6-8; len: 15; j_gene: TRBJ2-5; CDR3nt: TGTGCCAGCAGGGTTGGGACATTGAGTACGGAGACCCAGTACTTC; CDR3aa: CASRVGTLSTETQYF
abundance: -; d_gene: TRBD2; v_gene: TRBV30; len: 15; j_gene: TRBJ2-1; CDR3nt: TGTGCCTGGAGTGTACATGCGGGGGGGTACAATGAGCAGTTCTTC; CDR3aa: CAWSVHAGGYNEQFF
abundance: -; d_gene: TRBD2; v_gene: TRBV19; len: 15; j_gene: TRBJ2-1; CDR3nt: TGTGCCAGTAGTATGGTTAGCGGGGGGGCCAATGAGCAGTTCTTC; CDR3aa: CASSMVSGGANEQFF
abundance: few; d_gene: -; v_gene: TRBV23-1; len: 13; j_gene: TRBJ2-7; CDR3nt: TGCGCCAGCAGCGACAGGTTCTCCTACGAGCAGTACTTC; CDR3aa: CASSDRFSYEQYF
abundance: -; d_gene: TRBD1; v_gene: TRBV5-1; len: 15; j_gene: TRBJ1-2; CDR3nt: TGCGCCAGCAGCCGGGACAGAGGGATTAACTATGGCTACACCTTC; CDR3aa: CASSRDRGINYGYTF
abundance: -; d_gene: -; v_gene: TRBV5-1; len: 16; j_gene: TRBJ2-7; CDR3nt: TGCGCCAGCAGCTTGGAACCGGGAGATGTCTCCTACGAGCAGTACTTC; CDR3aa: CASSLEPGDVSYEQYF
abundance: -; d_gene: -; v_gene: TRBV6-8; len: 14; j_gene: TRBJ2-6; CDR3nt: TGTGCCAGCAGTCAGGGCTCTGGGGCCAACGTCCTGACTTTC; CDR3aa: CASSQGSGANVLTF
abundance: once; d_gene: -; v_gene: TRBV18; len: 16; j_gene: TRBJ2-5; CDR3nt: TGTGCCAGCTCACCGGTTAGCGGATCATTCCAAGAGACCCAGTACTTC; CDR3aa: CASSPVSGSFQETQYF
abundance: -; d_gene: TRBD1; v_gene: TRBV15; len: 14; j_gene: TRBJ1-2; CDR3nt: TGTGCCACCAGCAGAGATCAGGGGGCCTATGGCTACACCTTC; CDR3aa: CATSRDQGAYGYTF
abundance: -; d_gene: TRBD2; v_gene: TRBV28; len: 16; j_gene: TRBJ2-1; CDR3nt: TGTGCCAGCAGACCAATGACTAGCGGGGGGGACAATGAGCAGTTCTTC; CDR3aa: CASRPMTSGGDNEQFF
abundance: -; d_gene: -; v_gene: TRBV5-1; len: 18; j_gene: TRBJ1-2; CDR3nt: TGCGCCAGCAGCTCCGGATGGATCTTGACGCCAGCACATGGGGGCTACACCTTC; CDR3aa: CASSSGWILTPAHGGYTF
abundance: -; d_gene: -; v_gene: TRBV28; len: 13; j_gene: TRBJ2-7; CDR3nt: TGTGCCAGCGTTAGAGGGATTTCCTACGAGCAGTACTTC; CDR3aa: CASVRGISYEQYF
abundance: -; d_gene: TRBD2; v_gene: TRBV19; len: 16; j_gene: TRBJ2-1; CDR3nt: TGTGCCAGTACCCGAGAGCGGGGGACCTCCTACAATGAGCAGTTCTTC; CDR3aa: CASTRERGTSYNEQFF
abundance: few; d_gene: TRBD1; v_gene: TRBV18; len: 15; j_gene: TRBJ1-3; CDR3nt: TGTGCCAGCTCCCAAGGACAGGGCTCTGGAAACACCATATATTTT; CDR3aa: CASSQGQGSGNTIYF
abundance: -; d_gene: TRBD2; v_gene: TRBV11-3; len: 15; j_gene: TRBJ2-1; CDR3nt: TGTGCCAGCAGCTTGCGGGAGACTCGCTACAATGAGCAGTTCTTC; CDR3aa: CASSLRETRYNEQFF
abundance: -; d_gene: TRBD1; v_gene: TRBV30; len: 13; j_gene: TRBJ1-2; CDR3nt: TGTGCCTGGAATCTCGGACAGGGAATTGGCTACACCTTC; CDR3aa: CAWNLGQGIGYTF
abundance: -; d_gene: -; v_gene: TRBV7-5; len: 14; j_gene: TRBJ2-3; CDR3nt: TGTGCCAGCAGCTTAACTATTACAGGAAATACGCAGTATTTT; CDR3aa: CASSLTITGNTQYF
abundance: -; d_gene: -; v_gene: TRBV18; len: 16; j_gene: TRBJ2-2; CDR3nt: TGTGCCAGCTCACCCCGTAGCGCAGCGGTGGACGGGGAGCTGTTTTTT; CDR3aa: CASSPRSAAVDGELFF
abundance: few; d_gene: -; v_gene: TRBV11-3; len: 15; j_gene: TRBJ2-3; CDR3nt: TGTGCCAGCTCCCCGGAAGGGTTTAGCACAGATACGCAGTATTTT; CDR3aa: CASSPEGFSTDTQYF
abundance: few; d_gene: TRBD2; v_gene: TRBV11-3; len: 15; j_gene: TRBJ2-1; CDR3nt: TGTGCCAGCAGTCCCGGGACTAGCTCCTACAATGAGCAGTTCTTC; CDR3aa: CASSPGTSSYNEQFF